This TCR beta chain was recovered during a study of blood T cell repertoires in COVID-19. This CDR3 comprises 17 residues. The germline CDR1 and CDR2 sequences are LGHNA and YSLEER. V lost 0 bases and J 6 bases, leaving 18 bases between the germline ends. Clones were read by immunoSEQ multiplex PCR, and TCRdb kept only the in-frame ones, dropping some. The table shows about 190,000 clones, with 60% to 85% occurring only once. Sequenced: peripheral blood. This sequence was found in a man between 60 and 75 years old with active or convalescent COVID-19. The chain couples TRBV4-3 to TRBJ1-5; the D is unclear. CDR3 protein: CASSQEVEVGSGQPQHF. DNA for the CDR3: TGCGCCAGCAGCCAAGAGGTGGAGGTGGGGTCCGGTCAGCCCCAGCATTTT.